This entry describes one T cell receptor beta chain. Described time point: pre-treatment sample, taken before nivolumab and TIL therapy. Enrollment ran from 2017 to early 2020. Sequencing used immunoSEQ v3. Profiled with immunoSEQ multiplex PCR; TCRdb holds only in-frame clones, not every one. The top ten clones hold 36% of a sample with 16,000 or so clones, around 68% of them seen once. The sample originates from a study of TIL therapy for anti-PD-1-resistant metastatic lung cancer. The CDR3 has 15 amino acids. The germline V gene encodes CDR1 SGDLS and CDR2 YYNGEE. Trimming shortened V by 0 bases and J by 3 bases, and 13 bases separated the two germline ends.

This TCR came from a person aged 25-85 years with non-small cell lung cancer. V is TRBV9 and J is TRBJ2-7; no clear D gene. Sequenced here: blood, sampled at baseline. CDR3: CASSVALGQYYEQYF. Written as DNA, the CDR3 is TGTGCCAGCAGCGTAGCTCTCGGGCAGTACTACGAGCAGTACTTC. The variable domain in full, with the rest retrieved from reference TRBV9 and TRBJ2-7, is DSGVTQTPKHLITATGQRVTLRCSPRSGDLSVYWYQQSLDQGLQFLIQYYNGEERAKGNILERFSAQQFPDLHSELNLSSLELGDSALYFCASSVALGQYYEQYFGPGTRLTVT.